This T cell receptor beta chain is drawn from a study of blood T cell repertoires in COVID-19. The method was immunoSEQ multiplex PCR; TCRdb's version includes in-frame clones alone and lacks a portion of them. The sample contains around 300,000 clones, 88% of which appear only once. Trimming shortened V by 2 bases and J by 5 bases, and 10 bases separated the two germline ends. Germline CDR1 is LNHDA and CDR2 is SQIVND (reference sequence). There are 14 residues in the CDR3. Material: PBMCs or T cells enriched from blood (not recorded which). The TCR sequence derives from a woman aged 50 to 60 who had recovered from COVID-19. The V and J genes are TRBV19 and TRBJ1-5, with D perhaps matching TRBD1 (5 bases). The CDR3 DNA reads as TGTGCCAGTAGTATAACAGGAGGGGATCAGCCCCAGCATTTT. It codes for CASSITGGDQPQHF.